A selection of T cell receptor beta chains follows, all from one sample in a study of identical twins. TCRdb re-called the 5' RACE reads through MiXCR, storing one row per CDR3 protein. The data contain around 500,000 distinct CDR3 sequences, 14% of them singletons. These records were also assigned to another study, of yellow fever vaccine responses in identical twins.

The sequencing input was CD4+ T cells sorted from blood. The receptors stem from a woman aged 18-35 years in good health. CDR3s include the opening cysteine and the closing phenylalanine or tryptophan.

v_gene	j_gene	CDR3aa
TRBV10-3	TRBJ1-1	CATLVNTEAFF
TRBV28	TRBJ1-2	CASRPPTDYGYTF
TRBV12-3/TRBV12-4	TRBJ1-5	CASSLVVGGANQPQHF
TRBV28	TRBJ1-5	CASSLTFVGTQPQHF
TRBV20-1	TRBJ1-4	CSARPRANEKLFF
TRBV20-1	TRBJ2-5	CSAANTGTTQETQYF
TRBV20-1	TRBJ2-1	CSASPGGMQFF
TRBV2	TRBJ2-1	CASMGIVNGNEQFF
TRBV5-1	TRBJ2-1	CASSQGLAGLNEQFF
TRBV28	TRBJ2-7	CASRFRDRGKRDYEQYF
TRBV12-5	TRBJ2-7	CASGLAGTDTLTPYEQYF
TRBV6-2/TRBV6-3	TRBJ2-5	CASGTSGGAGETQYF
TRBV28	TRBJ1-6	CASRTEGGGYNSPLHF
TRBV9	TRBJ2-5	CASSVGLSETQYF
TRBV16	TRBJ1-1	CASSQGVRAMNTEAFF
TRBV3-1	TRBJ2-5	CASSQGTHSGTQYF
TRBV24-1	TRBJ2-4	CATSESPGGLGLAKNIQYF
TRBV6-2/TRBV6-3	TRBJ2-7	CASSRHLSSYEQYF
TRBV20-1	TRBJ2-7	CSARPPTRDSSYEQYF
TRBV20-1	TRBJ2-7	CSATLISGLQGYEQYF
TRBV5-1	TRBJ2-3	CASHSTGSADTQYF
TRBV5-1	TRBJ1-1	CASSVAGDMNTEAFF
TRBV11-2	TRBJ2-1	CASSPSTLSGSNEQFF
TRBV6-1	TRBJ2-5	CASGGLQGRRETQYF
TRBV5-1	TRBJ2-3	CASSLRTSGGYTDTQYF
TRBV6-6	TRBJ2-7	CASGTGEYEQYF
TRBV28	TRBJ2-1	CASSFMGQGGNEQFF
TRBV12-3/TRBV12-4	TRBJ2-7	CASSPRTGPHEQYF
TRBV29-1	TRBJ1-5	CSVADGDDAQHF
TRBV4-3	TRBJ2-1	CASSQADRDRGLYEQFF
TRBV7-3	TRBJ2-7	CASSLNYRTVPFGYEQYF
TRBV4-2	TRBJ1-3	CASSLAGAGNTIYF
TRBV27	TRBJ1-1	CASSVGGAYTEAFF
TRBV4-2	TRBJ2-3	CASSQDSFGISESMQYF
TRBV7-8	TRBJ2-7	CASSLMAAYEQYF
TRBV6-1	TRBJ1-2	CASSGQATFYGYTF
TRBV29-1	TRBJ2-1	CSVEGARSGVYNEQFF
TRBV18	TRBJ2-1	CASSPGGNNEQFF
TRBV5-1	TRBJ2-2	CASSLKGPGELFF
TRBV4-1	TRBJ2-1	CASSQDWDQLGLAGVNNEQFF
TRBV28	TRBJ2-1	CASSLVSSGGDEQFF
TRBV30	TRBJ1-6	CAWSVGQGSGSPLHF
TRBV5-1	TRBJ2-3	CASSPGGKTSTDTQYF
TRBV20-1	TRBJ2-1	CSARVFSPSSYNEQFF
TRBV6-5	TRBJ2-3	CASSYSISAGGPSTDTQYF
TRBV5-5	TRBJ2-7	CASSLEGEGVSSYEQYF